This T cell receptor beta chain was identified during a study of blood T cell repertoires in COVID-19. Germline V gives CDR1 SGDLS, CDR2 YYNGEE. The CDR3 sequence is 14 residues long. Trimming at V came to 3 bases and at J to 7 bases, leaving 4 bases not matched to a gene. In the original analysis: Amplified reference gene primers provided the basis for estimating nucleated cell counts. Produced via immunoSEQ multiplex PCR; TCRdb's table is partial and in-frame only. Clone size and the V and J calls come from that table; the DNA yielded D and trimming. The sample lists 98,000 or so clones, roughly nine tenths occurring once.

The source material was peripheral blood. The receptor was isolated from a human donor in a cohort sampled during active COVID-19. J is TRBJ1-2 and V is TRBV9; 12 nucleotides line up with TRBD1. CDR3: CASSAGQGAGGYTF. The CDR3 DNA is TGTGCCAGCAGCGCGGGACAGGGGGCTGGTGGCTACACCTTC.